This T cell receptor beta chain was captured in a study of blood T cells in healthy people across ages. The germline V and J ends were trimmed by 6 bases and 0 bases, with 12 bases remaining between them. The CDR3 runs 14 residues. With a J-beta primer mix and a sample-barcoded 5' primer, a second PCR ran 7 to 11 cycles. One entry per CDR3 protein, called by TCRdb with MiXCR from the 5' RACE reads. The data hold 1.5 million to 2 million distinct CDR3 sequences, with roughly 28% observed a single time. This clonotype has ten or more counts. V and J are TRBV12-3 or TRBV12-4 and TRBJ2-7; TRBD1 might be the D (5 bases). Sequenced: blood. This receptor was obtained from a woman in her 30s in good health. The CDR3 region has the DNA TGTGCCAGCAGCCGACCGACAGCCTCCTACGAGCAGTACTTC. Its protein is CASSRPTASYEQYF.